A selection of T cell receptor beta chains follows, all from one sample in a study of Graves' ophthalmopathy and Graves' hyperthyroidism. From the multiplex PCR reads, TCRdb called clonotypes with MiXCR, one entry per CDR3 protein. The sample contains fewer than 400,000 distinct CDR3 sequences, around 17% of which appear only once. The sequencing sample was made of peripheral blood. These TCRs come from a woman between 18 and 29 years old with Graves' ophthalmopathy. The CDR3 runs from the conserved cysteine through the conserved F or W. Fields, in order: D gene, V gene, CDR3 length, clone size, J gene, CDR3 DNA, CDR3 protein. A D gene is named only where the DNA matches it firmly. A row's size may be missing; if present it is once, few, many or a size class.

d_gene: NA; v_gene: TRBV6-1; len: 12; abundance: NA; j_gene: TRBJ1-1; CDR3nt: TGTGCCAGTGGGAATGGGGGAGCTGAAGCTTTCTTT; CDR3aa: CASGNGGAEAFF
d_gene: NA; v_gene: TRBV6-2/TRBV6-3; len: 12; abundance: many; j_gene: TRBJ1-1; CDR3nt: TGTGCCAGCAGTTCCCAGTCCCCTGAAGCTTTCTTT; CDR3aa: CASSSQSPEAFF
d_gene: NA; v_gene: TRBV6-1; len: 12; abundance: NA; j_gene: TRBJ1-2; CDR3nt: TGTGCCAGCAGTCGACACAACTATGGCTACACCTTC; CDR3aa: CASSRHNYGYTF
d_gene: NA; v_gene: TRBV7-8; len: 16; abundance: many; j_gene: TRBJ2-3; CDR3nt: TGTGCCAGCAGCCAGGACTCTCGCGGGGGCACAGATACGCAGTATTTT; CDR3aa: CASSQDSRGGTDTQYF
d_gene: TRBD1; v_gene: TRBV12-3/TRBV12-4; len: 13; abundance: few; j_gene: TRBJ1-1; CDR3nt: TGTGCCAGCAGTTCCGACAGGGGCTATGAAGCTTTCTTT; CDR3aa: CASSSDRGYEAFF
d_gene: NA; v_gene: TRBV4-3; len: 15; abundance: NA; j_gene: TRBJ2-7; CDR3nt: TGCGCCAGCAGCCAAGAGGGGCAGGACCGCTACGAGCAGTACTTC; CDR3aa: CASSQEGQDRYEQYF
d_gene: NA; v_gene: TRBV7-3; len: 12; abundance: many; j_gene: TRBJ1-1; CDR3nt: TGTGCCAGCAGCGGGGCAGGGGATAGGGCTTTCTTT; CDR3aa: CASSGAGDRAFF
d_gene: NA; v_gene: TRBV4-1; len: 13; abundance: many; j_gene: TRBJ1-1; CDR3nt: TGCGCCAGCAGCCAAGATCGGGGCAGGAGGGCTTTCTTT; CDR3aa: CASSQDRGRRAFF
d_gene: NA; v_gene: TRBV12-3/TRBV12-4; len: 16; abundance: few; j_gene: TRBJ1-2; CDR3nt: TGTGCCGGAAGGGTGATGGGACCGAACATTAACTATGGCTACACCTTC; CDR3aa: CAGRVMGPNINYGYTF
d_gene: NA; v_gene: TRBV20-1; len: 15; abundance: NA; j_gene: TRBJ1-3; CDR3nt: TGCAGTGCTAGCCCGCAGGCCAACTCTGGAAACACCATATATTTT; CDR3aa: CSASPQANSGNTIYF
d_gene: NA; v_gene: TRBV20-1; len: 16; abundance: many; j_gene: TRBJ2-5; CDR3nt: TGCAGTGCTGATTACCCGGGGACCTCCCGGCGGGAGACCCAGTACTTC; CDR3aa: CSADYPGTSRRETQYF
d_gene: TRBD1; v_gene: TRBV6-5; len: 21; abundance: many; j_gene: TRBJ2-6; CDR3nt: TGTGCCAGCAGTTACTCGAAGGGTTATGCCAGGGGGCGATCTGGGGCCAACGTCCTGACTTTC; CDR3aa: CASSYSKGYARGRSGANVLTF
d_gene: NA; v_gene: TRBV20-1; len: 12; abundance: many; j_gene: TRBJ2-5; CDR3nt: TGCAGTGCTAGAGCGCGGAAAGGGACCCAGTACTTC; CDR3aa: CSARARKGTQYF
d_gene: TRBD2; v_gene: TRBV7-8; len: 17; abundance: few; j_gene: TRBJ2-7; CDR3nt: TGTGCCAGCAGCTCGACTAGCGGGGGGACATCCCGCTACGAGCAGTACTTC; CDR3aa: CASSSTSGGTSRYEQYF
d_gene: TRBD1; v_gene: TRBV19; len: 15; abundance: many; j_gene: TRBJ1-5; CDR3nt: TGTGCCAGTAGTATAAGGACAGGGGGTAATCAGCCCCAGCATTTT; CDR3aa: CASSIRTGGNQPQHF
d_gene: NA; v_gene: TRBV11-2; len: 16; abundance: many; j_gene: TRBJ1-1; CDR3nt: TGTGCCAGCAGCTTAATGGGGGGAACCCTAATGAGTGAAGCTTTCTTT; CDR3aa: CASSLMGGTLMSEAFF
d_gene: NA; v_gene: TRBV15; len: 13; abundance: NA; j_gene: TRBJ1-5; CDR3nt: TGTGCCACCAGCGAGGCATCGGATCAGCCCCAGCATTTT; CDR3aa: CATSEASDQPQHF
d_gene: TRBD1; v_gene: TRBV20-1; len: 15; abundance: many; j_gene: TRBJ2-5; CDR3nt: TGCAGTGCTTTCCCTAGGACAGGGAGGAAAGAGACCCAGTACTTC; CDR3aa: CSAFPRTGRKETQYF
d_gene: TRBD1; v_gene: TRBV25-1; len: 14; abundance: many; j_gene: TRBJ2-2; CDR3nt: TGTGCCAGCAGCCTCACGGGACAGACCGGGGAGCTGTTTTTT; CDR3aa: CASSLTGQTGELFF
d_gene: NA; v_gene: TRBV18; len: 14; abundance: many; j_gene: TRBJ1-1; CDR3nt: TGTGCCAGCTCACCTTCTTTCGTGACCTCTGAAGCTTTCTTT; CDR3aa: CASSPSFVTSEAFF
d_gene: TRBD2; v_gene: TRBV24-1; len: 14; abundance: many; j_gene: TRBJ2-7; CDR3nt: TGTGCCACCAGCCCGGCGGGGGGAATGAACGAGCAGTACTTC; CDR3aa: CATSPAGGMNEQYF
d_gene: TRBD1; v_gene: TRBV24-1; len: 14; abundance: many; j_gene: TRBJ2-2; CDR3nt: TGTGCCACCAGTGGGACAGGGAACACCGAGGAGCTGTTTTTT; CDR3aa: CATSGTGNTEELFF
d_gene: NA; v_gene: TRBV6-5; len: 13; abundance: once; j_gene: TRBJ2-7; CDR3nt: TGTGCCAGCAGTTACGATCCATACTACGAGCAGTACTTC; CDR3aa: CASSYDPYYEQYF
d_gene: TRBD1; v_gene: TRBV30; len: 15; abundance: many; j_gene: TRBJ1-5; CDR3nt: TGTGCCTGGAGTCCCGGGACAGGGTTCCATCAGCCCCAGCATTTT; CDR3aa: CAWSPGTGFHQPQHF
d_gene: TRBD2; v_gene: TRBV6-2/TRBV6-3; len: 14; abundance: NA; j_gene: TRBJ2-7; CDR3nt: TGTGCCAGCAGGCGACTAGCGGGACCCTACGAGCAGTACTTC; CDR3aa: CASRRLAGPYEQYF
d_gene: NA; v_gene: TRBV6-5; len: 17; abundance: NA; j_gene: TRBJ2-5; CDR3nt: TGTGCCAGCAGTTACTTGGGGACTCCGATCAGCCGAGAGACCCAGTACTTC; CDR3aa: CASSYLGTPISRETQYF
d_gene: TRBD1; v_gene: TRBV6-4; len: 19; abundance: many; j_gene: TRBJ2-7; CDR3nt: TGTGCCAGCAGTCACGCCATCTTTTGGACAGGGGATCGGGACTACGAGCAGTACTTC; CDR3aa: CASSHAIFWTGDRDYEQYF
d_gene: TRBD2; v_gene: TRBV2; len: 17; abundance: many; j_gene: TRBJ2-5; CDR3nt: TGTGCCAGCAGTGAAGCGCAAGCGGGGGGTTTCTGGGAGACCCAGTACTTC; CDR3aa: CASSEAQAGGFWETQYF
d_gene: TRBD1; v_gene: TRBV11-1; len: 15; abundance: many; j_gene: TRBJ1-6; CDR3nt: TGTGCCAGCAAGATTCTAGGGGGCTCGAATTCACCCCTCCACTTT; CDR3aa: CASKILGGSNSPLHF
d_gene: TRBD2; v_gene: TRBV27; len: 18; abundance: many; j_gene: TRBJ2-2; CDR3nt: TGTGCCAGCACCCCCCTGACTAGCGGGGGAGGGGGGACCGGGGAGCTGTTTTTT; CDR3aa: CASTPLTSGGGGTGELFF
d_gene: NA; v_gene: TRBV7-9; len: 12; abundance: NA; j_gene: TRBJ1-5; CDR3nt: TGTGCCAGCAGCATCAATAGGGAGCCCCAGCATTTT; CDR3aa: CASSINREPQHF
d_gene: NA; v_gene: TRBV11-2; len: 16; abundance: many; j_gene: TRBJ1-1; CDR3nt: TGTGCCAGCAGCACAACCACGACATGGATGAACACTGAAGCTTTCTTT; CDR3aa: CASSTTTTWMNTEAFF
d_gene: NA; v_gene: TRBV20-1; len: 11; abundance: many; j_gene: TRBJ1-1; CDR3nt: TGCAGTGCTAGAGATCACACTGAAGCTTTCTTT; CDR3aa: CSARDHTEAFF
d_gene: NA; v_gene: TRBV28; len: 21; abundance: many; j_gene: TRBJ2-7; CDR3nt: TGTGCCAGCAGTTTCTTGACCTGGGGGGCCGACGGGGGAGCGGGCTACTACGAGCAGTACTTC; CDR3aa: CASSFLTWGADGGAGYYEQYF
d_gene: NA; v_gene: TRBV6-4; len: 15; abundance: NA; j_gene: TRBJ2-3; CDR3nt: TGTGCCAGCAGTGACTCTGGGGGAGGCACAGATACGCAGTATTTT; CDR3aa: CASSDSGGGTDTQYF
d_gene: NA; v_gene: TRBV12-3/TRBV12-4; len: 14; abundance: many; j_gene: TRBJ2-4; CDR3nt: TGTGCCAGCACTTCACCGGACGGAACAAACATTCAGTACTTC; CDR3aa: CASTSPDGTNIQYF
d_gene: NA; v_gene: TRBV5-5; len: 15; abundance: NA; j_gene: TRBJ1-1; CDR3nt: TGTGCCAGCAGCCAGCCTGGACAGCCGGGGACTGAAGCTTTCTTT; CDR3aa: CASSQPGQPGTEAFF
d_gene: NA; v_gene: TRBV7-6; len: 16; abundance: many; j_gene: TRBJ1-6; CDR3nt: TGTGCCAGCAGCTTAGCGACGTCGGAGGACAATTCACCCCTCCACTTT; CDR3aa: CASSLATSEDNSPLHF
d_gene: NA; v_gene: TRBV15; len: 16; abundance: NA; j_gene: TRBJ1-1; CDR3nt: TGTACCACCAGCAGAGGGAACGTTTCAATGAACACTGAAGCTTTCTTT; CDR3aa: CTTSRGNVSMNTEAFF
d_gene: NA; v_gene: TRBV30; len: 14; abundance: many; j_gene: TRBJ1-1; CDR3nt: TGTGCCTGGAGTGTGACAACCCCAGGACCTGAAGCTTTCTTT; CDR3aa: CAWSVTTPGPEAFF
d_gene: TRBD1; v_gene: TRBV29-1; len: 14; abundance: many; j_gene: TRBJ2-5; CDR3nt: TGCAGCGTGAGGACAGGGGGCGGAGGAGAGACCCAGTACTTC; CDR3aa: CSVRTGGGGETQYF